The rows below give T cell receptor beta chains drawn from one sample of a study of blood T cell repertoires in COVID-19. Clones were sequenced by immunoSEQ multiplex PCR, and TCRdb holds only the in-frame ones, with some missing. This table holds 300,000 to 450,000 clones, around 85% found once. Material: peripheral blood. The receptor set was obtained from a woman aged 18-29 years with acute or convalescent COVID-19. CDR3s include the opening cysteine and the closing phenylalanine or tryptophan. The D gene is left open where the match is weak. Rows may omit the clone size; those that give it use once, few, many or a size class.

J gene	D gene	V gene	clone size	CDR3 protein	CDR3 DNA
TRBJ2-4	-	TRBV2	-	CASSGGESIQYF	TGTGCCAGCTCTGGAGGGGAAAGCATTCAGTACTTC
TRBJ1-5	TRBD1	TRBV6-5	-	CASRTTGGGNQPQHF	TGTGCCAGCAGGACTACAGGGGGTGGCAATCAGCCCCAGCATTTT
TRBJ1-2	TRBD1	TRBV5-1	-	CASSLLTGSNYGYTF	TGCGCCAGCAGCTTGTTGACAGGGTCTAACTATGGCTACACCTTC
TRBJ1-5	-	TRBV7-6	-	CASSSTGTPREPQHF	TGTGCCAGCAGCTCCACCGGGACTCCAAGGGAGCCCCAGCATTTT
TRBJ2-1	TRBD1	TRBV19	-	CASSIGDRGFEQFF	TGTGCCAGTAGTATAGGCGACAGGGGTTTTGAGCAGTTCTTC
TRBJ1-1	TRBD1	TRBV10-2	-	CASYGQAVNTEAFF	TGCGCCAGCTATGGACAGGCCGTGAACACTGAAGCTTTCTTT
TRBJ1-1	-	TRBV3-1/TRBV3-2	-	CASSPNRENTEAFF	TGTGCCAGCAGCCCGAACCGGGAGAACACTGAAGCTTTCTTT
TRBJ1-1	-	TRBV5-1	-	CASSLTGKAEAFF	TGCGCCAGCAGCTTGACAGGGAAGGCTGAAGCTTTCTTT
TRBJ2-7	TRBD2	TRBV6-2/TRBV6-3	-	CASSYGGGLAGYLYEQYF	TGTGCCAGCAGTTACGGGGGGGGACTAGCGGGATACCTCTACGAGCAGTACTTC
TRBJ2-5	-	TRBV27	-	CASSGQPQETQYF	TGTGCCAGCAGTGGACAACCTCAAGAGACCCAGTACTTC
TRBJ2-7	TRBD2	TRBV3-1/TRBV3-2	-	CASSQDIGSGAAGEQYF	TGTGCCAGCAGCCAAGACATCGGCAGCGGGGCCGCGGGGGAGCAGTACTTC
TRBJ2-5	TRBD2	TRBV5-1	-	CASSSLAGGLSGETQYF	TGCGCCAGCAGCTCCCTAGCGGGAGGCCTCTCGGGGGAGACCCAGTACTTC
TRBJ2-5	-	TRBV11-2	-	CASSRSQGGLETQYF	TGTGCCAGCTCCCGGTCACAGGGCGGTTTGGAGACCCAGTACTTC
TRBJ2-7	TRBD2	TRBV25-1	-	CASSDPRLAVTYEQYF	TGTGCCAGCAGTGATCCCCGGCTAGCGGTTACCTACGAGCAGTACTTC
TRBJ1-2	-	TRBV7-9	-	CASSLDYSNYGYTF	TGTGCCAGCAGCTTAGATTATAGCAACTATGGCTACACCTTC
TRBJ2-7	TRBD2	TRBV7-2	once	CASSLALAGGAEQYF	TGTGCCAGCAGCTTAGCGCTAGCGGGGGGGGCCGAGCAGTACTTC
TRBJ2-1	-	TRBV28	-	CASSSAGDQAYNEQFF	TGTGCCAGCAGTTCCGCAGGGGATCAGGCCTACAATGAGCAGTTCTTC
TRBJ1-2	-	TRBV2	-	CASSEVGQANGYTF	TGTGCCAGCAGTGAGGTGGGTCAGGCGAATGGCTACACCTTC
TRBJ2-1	TRBD2	TRBV7-2	few	CASSLGGWTGGYNEQFF	TGTGCCAGCAGCTTAGGGGGATGGACGGGAGGGTATAATGAGCAGTTCTTC
TRBJ1-1	TRBD1	TRBV29-1	-	CSARGQGMNTEAFF	TGCAGCGCCCGTGGACAGGGGATGAACACTGAAGCTTTCTTT
TRBJ2-7	TRBD2	TRBV9	-	CASSAEGASGLLSYEQYF	TGTGCCAGCAGCGCCGAAGGCGCTAGCGGGTTACTCTCCTACGAGCAGTACTTC
TRBJ2-3	TRBD2	TRBV7-2	-	CASSLTSGRGDTQYF	TGTGCCAGCAGCCTAACTAGCGGGAGGGGAGATACGCAGTATTTT
TRBJ1-5	-	TRBV24-1	few	CATSEGQNSNQPQHF	TGTGCCACCAGTGAGGGCCAGAATAGCAATCAGCCCCAGCATTTT
TRBJ1-4	-	TRBV7-6	-	CASSLEPSFNEKLFF	TGTGCCAGCAGCTTAGAACCGAGTTTTAATGAAAAACTGTTTTTT
TRBJ1-4	TRBD1	TRBV23-1	once	CASNRGLDNEKLFF	TGCGCCAGCAACAGGGGGCTAGATAATGAAAAACTGTTTTTT
TRBJ2-1	TRBD2	TRBV19	-	CASSIAGLAGGLSEQFF	TGTGCCAGTAGTATCGCGGGACTAGCGGGGGGGTTGAGTGAGCAGTTCTTC
TRBJ2-7	-	TRBV6-5	-	CASSQDRGYEQYF	TGTGCCAGCAGCCAGGACAGAGGTTACGAGCAGTACTTC
TRBJ1-1	TRBD1	TRBV2	-	CASGSGGGTEAFF	TGTGCCAGCGGGTCAGGGGGAGGCACTGAAGCTTTCTTT
TRBJ2-6	-	TRBV6-1	-	CASSEKIGALSAGANVLTF	TGTGCCAGCAGTGAAAAGATAGGGGCGCTTTCCGCCGGGGCCAACGTCCTGACTTTC
TRBJ1-3	-	TRBV6-6	-	CASTTDFSGNTIYF	TGTGCCAGCACGACAGACTTCTCTGGAAACACCATATATTTT
TRBJ1-5	-	TRBV28	-	CASTLRGGRNQPQHF	TGTGCCAGCACTTTACGAGGGGGTCGCAATCAGCCCCAGCATTTT
TRBJ2-1	-	TRBV5-1	-	CASSIDGDSYNEQFF	TGCGCCAGCAGCATTGACGGGGACTCCTACAATGAGCAGTTCTTC
TRBJ1-2	-	TRBV9	-	CASSGPGHLFYGYTF	TGTGCCAGCAGCGGCCCGGGACACCTTTTCTATGGCTACACCTTC
TRBJ2-1	TRBD2	TRBV18	-	CASQTSGRGNEQFF	TGTGCCAGCCAAACTAGCGGGAGAGGGAATGAGCAGTTCTTC
TRBJ1-2	-	TRBV5-1	-	CASSLAPGGEDGYTF	TGCGCCAGCAGCTTGGCCCCGGGGGGGGAGGATGGCTACACCTTC
TRBJ2-7	-	TRBV5-1	-	CASSQGGSGAYEQYF	TGCGCCAGCAGCCAGGGGGGCAGTGGCGCCTACGAGCAGTACTTC
TRBJ1-6	-	TRBV30	-	CAWGLGAWNSPLHF	TGTGCCTGGGGACTTGGAGCGTGGAATTCACCCCTCCACTTT
TRBJ2-5	TRBD2	TRBV2	-	CASSEGTSGGETQYF	TGTGCCAGCAGTGAAGGGACTAGCGGGGGTGAGACCCAGTACTTC
TRBJ1-1	-	TRBV6-5	-	CASSYEGETEAFF	TGTGCCAGCAGTTATGAGGGAGAGACTGAAGCTTTCTTT
TRBJ1-1	TRBD1	TRBV6-4	-	CASSATKGTGAEAFF	TGTGCCAGCAGTGCCACAAAGGGGACAGGGGCAGAAGCTTTCTTT
TRBJ1-4	TRBD1	TRBV19	-	CASTSSGGTAVEKLFF	TGTGCCAGTACCTCGTCGGGCGGGACAGCCGTTGAAAAACTGTTTTTT
TRBJ2-7	TRBD1	TRBV9	-	CASSVAPQATGLEQYF	TGTGCCAGCAGCGTAGCCCCCCAAGCGACAGGGCTCGAGCAGTACTTC
TRBJ1-6	-	TRBV10-3	-	CAITREEGGSPLHF	TGTGCCATCACCAGGGAGGAGGGTGGCTCACCCCTCCACTTT
TRBJ2-1	TRBD2	TRBV9	few	CASSVPRSGNSPYNEQFF	TGTGCCAGCAGCGTACCACGTAGCGGGAACTCTCCCTACAATGAGCAGTTCTTC
TRBJ2-3	TRBD2	TRBV5-1	-	CASSFRGGSGTDTQYF	TGCGCCAGCAGCTTCCGCGGGGGGTCAGGCACAGATACGCAGTATTTT
TRBJ2-7	TRBD1	TRBV28	-	CASSRTGSNQQYF	TGTGCCAGCAGTCGGACAGGGTCTAACCAGCAGTACTTC
TRBJ1-5	TRBD1	TRBV27	-	CASSRDSYQPQHF	TGTGCCAGCAGTCGGGACAGTTATCAGCCCCAGCATTTT
TRBJ1-2	-	TRBV25-1	once	CASSELNQVFYGYTF	TGTGCCAGCAGTGAATTGAACCAGGTGTTCTATGGCTACACCTTC
TRBJ1-5	-	TRBV4-1	-	CASSQVGGPQHF	TGCGCCAGCAGCCAAGTCGGGGGGCCCCAGCATTTT
TRBJ1-1	-	TRBV5-1	-	CASSLEAPSNTEAFF	TGCGCCAGCAGCTTGGAAGCACCGTCGAACACTGAAGCTTTCTTT
TRBJ1-2	-	TRBV27	few	CASGNRDYGYTF	TGTGCCAGCGGAAATCGGGACTATGGCTACACCTTC
TRBJ1-2	TRBD1	TRBV29-1	few	CSVGQGLIAGYTF	TGCAGCGTAGGACAGGGTTTAATAGCTGGCTACACCTTC
TRBJ2-1	-	TRBV24-1	-	CATSGDRQVNYNEQFF	TGTGCCACCAGTGGGGACCGACAGGTAAACTACAATGAGCAGTTCTTC
TRBJ1-5	-	TRBV10-2	once	CASSESYQPQHF	TGCGCCAGCAGTGAGTCCTATCAGCCCCAGCATTTT
TRBJ2-6	TRBD1	TRBV19	-	CASRPGQLSGANVLTF	TGTGCCAGTAGACCGGGACAGCTCTCTGGGGCCAACGTCCTGACTTTC
TRBJ1-4	TRBD1	TRBV2	-	CASGYLGTDYEKLFF	TGTGCCAGCGGGTACCTCGGGACAGATTATGAAAAACTGTTTTTT
TRBJ1-6	-	TRBV6-6	-	CASSPAGLRNSPLHF	TGTGCCAGCAGTCCCGCTGGGCTTCGTAATTCACCCCTCCACTTT
TRBJ1-6	-	TRBV14	few	CASSPSLQGPLHF	TGTGCCAGCAGCCCCTCCCTACAGGGTCCCCTCCACTTT